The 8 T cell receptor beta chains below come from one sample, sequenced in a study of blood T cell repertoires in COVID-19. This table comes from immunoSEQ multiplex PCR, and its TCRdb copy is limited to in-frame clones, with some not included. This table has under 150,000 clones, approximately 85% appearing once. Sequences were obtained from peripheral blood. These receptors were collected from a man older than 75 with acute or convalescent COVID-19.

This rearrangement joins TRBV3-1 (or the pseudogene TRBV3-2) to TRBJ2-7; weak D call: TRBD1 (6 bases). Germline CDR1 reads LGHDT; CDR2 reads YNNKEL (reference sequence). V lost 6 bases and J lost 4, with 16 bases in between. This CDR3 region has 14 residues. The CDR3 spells CASSRRTEDYEQYF. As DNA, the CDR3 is TGTGCCAGCAGTCGACGGACAGAGGATTACGAGCAGTACTTC.

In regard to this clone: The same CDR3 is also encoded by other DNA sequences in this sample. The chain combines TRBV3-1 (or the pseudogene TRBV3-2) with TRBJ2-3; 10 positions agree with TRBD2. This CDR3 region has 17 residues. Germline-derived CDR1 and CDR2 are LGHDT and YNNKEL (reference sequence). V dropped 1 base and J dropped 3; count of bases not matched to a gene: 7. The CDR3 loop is CASSQGLAGGSTDTQYF. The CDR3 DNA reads TGTGCCAGCAGCCAAGGATTAGCGGGGGGCAGTACAGATACGCAGTATTTT.

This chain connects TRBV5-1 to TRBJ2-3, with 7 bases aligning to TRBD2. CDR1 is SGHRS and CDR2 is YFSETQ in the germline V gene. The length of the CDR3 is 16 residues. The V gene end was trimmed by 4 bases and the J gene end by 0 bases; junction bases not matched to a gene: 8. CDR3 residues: CASSRGGAVSTDTQYF. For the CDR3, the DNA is TGCGCCAGCAGCCGCGGGGGAGCGGTCAGCACAGATACGCAGTATTTT.

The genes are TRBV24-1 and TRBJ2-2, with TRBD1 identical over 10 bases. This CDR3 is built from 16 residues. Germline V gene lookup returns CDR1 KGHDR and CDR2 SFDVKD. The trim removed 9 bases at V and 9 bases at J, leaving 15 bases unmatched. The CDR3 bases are TGTGCCACCGGGACTTCGGGACAGGGGTTCGCCAGGGAGCTGTTTTTT. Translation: CATGTSGQGFARELFF.

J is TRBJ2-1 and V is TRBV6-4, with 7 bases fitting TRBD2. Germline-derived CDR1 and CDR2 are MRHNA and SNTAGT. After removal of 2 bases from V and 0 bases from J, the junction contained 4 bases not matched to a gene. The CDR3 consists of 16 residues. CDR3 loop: CASSDRSGTSYNEQFF. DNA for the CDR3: TGTGCCAGCAGTGACAGGAGCGGGACCTCCTACAATGAGCAGTTCTTC.

CDR3 DNA sequence: TGTGCCAGCAGTCTTACCCGATCACTCCTGAGGGGGAGCTACGAGCAGTACTTC. Its translation: CASSLTRSLLRGSYEQYF. This chain uses TRBV6-6 with TRBJ2-7, with TRBD1 as a possible D gene (6 bases). This CDR3 has 18 residues. The germline V gene encodes CDR1 MNHNY and CDR2 SVGAGI (reference sequence). The ends were cut back, 5 bases at V and 3 bases at J, with 26 bases in the middle.

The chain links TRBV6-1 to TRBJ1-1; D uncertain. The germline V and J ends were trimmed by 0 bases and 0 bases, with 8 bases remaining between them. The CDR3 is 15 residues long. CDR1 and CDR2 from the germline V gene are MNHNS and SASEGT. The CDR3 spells CASSEAWHLNTEAFF. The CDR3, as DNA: TGTGCCAGCAGTGAAGCGTGGCATTTGAACACTGAAGCTTTCTTT.

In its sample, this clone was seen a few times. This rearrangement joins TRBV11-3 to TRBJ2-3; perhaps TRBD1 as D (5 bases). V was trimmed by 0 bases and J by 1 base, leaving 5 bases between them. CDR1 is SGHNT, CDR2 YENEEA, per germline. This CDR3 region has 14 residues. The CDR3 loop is CASSLEGRTDTQYF. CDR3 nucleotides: TGTGCCAGCAGCTTAGAGGGGCGCACAGATACGCAGTATTTT.